The rows below give T cell receptor beta chains drawn from one sample of a study of blood T cell repertoires in COVID-19. Repertoires were generated with immunoSEQ multiplex PCR, while TCRdb's copy carries only in-frame clones and drops some. Here the sample spans tens of thousands of clones, over 75% being singletons. Sequencing was carried out using peripheral blood. The receptors stem from a man aged 55 to 70 with active COVID-19. CDR3s include the opening cysteine and the closing phenylalanine or tryptophan. D genes are given only for firm matches. Where a row states a size, it is once, few, many or the class of an expanded clone; other rows omit it.

j_gene: TRBJ2-1; v_gene: TRBV7-6; abundance: NA; d_gene: TRBD2; CDR3nt: TGTGCCAGCAGCCGACTAGCGGGAGAAAGGAATGAGCAGTTCTTC; CDR3aa: CASSRLAGERNEQFF
j_gene: TRBJ1-2; v_gene: TRBV29-1; abundance: NA; d_gene: TRBD1; CDR3nt: TGCAGCGTTGACGGGGACAGGGAGGGGAACTATGGCTACACCTTC; CDR3aa: CSVDGDREGNYGYTF
j_gene: TRBJ2-1; v_gene: TRBV19; abundance: NA; d_gene: TRBD2; CDR3nt: TGTGCCATCTCCCTGGGGGGGGGTCCCTACAATGAGCAGTTCTTC; CDR3aa: CAISLGGGPYNEQFF
j_gene: TRBJ1-4; v_gene: TRBV19; abundance: NA; d_gene: NA; CDR3nt: TGTGCCAGTAGTATAAGTGAGGGAACAACTAATGAAAAACTGTTTTTT; CDR3aa: CASSISEGTTNEKLFF
j_gene: TRBJ1-2; v_gene: TRBV9; abundance: NA; d_gene: NA; CDR3nt: TGTGCCAGCAGCGTGAGGGCCGGGAACTATGGCTACACCTTC; CDR3aa: CASSVRAGNYGYTF
j_gene: TRBJ1-4; v_gene: TRBV19; abundance: NA; d_gene: TRBD1; CDR3nt: TGTGCCAGTAGTCCATGGAGCCTGGACAGGGGTGAAAAACTGTTTTTT; CDR3aa: CASSPWSLDRGEKLFF
j_gene: TRBJ1-5; v_gene: TRBV3-1/TRBV3-2; abundance: NA; d_gene: TRBD1; CDR3nt: TGTGCCAGCAGCCCGCGACAGGGAGGCAATCAGCCCCAGCATTTT; CDR3aa: CASSPRQGGNQPQHF
j_gene: TRBJ1-1; v_gene: TRBV2; abundance: NA; d_gene: TRBD1; CDR3nt: TGTGCCAGCAGTGTTGAGGGGGCGAACATGAACACTGAAGCTTTCTTT; CDR3aa: CASSVEGANMNTEAFF
j_gene: TRBJ2-5; v_gene: TRBV5-1; abundance: NA; d_gene: TRBD1; CDR3nt: TGCGCCAGCAGCTTGGGTTCAGGGGGCCAAGAGACCCAGTACTTC; CDR3aa: CASSLGSGGQETQYF
j_gene: TRBJ1-5; v_gene: TRBV30; abundance: NA; d_gene: TRBD1; CDR3nt: TGTGCCTGGAGTGGACACAGGGGAGGTCAGCCCCAGCATTTT; CDR3aa: CAWSGHRGGQPQHF
j_gene: TRBJ2-4; v_gene: TRBV6-6; abundance: few; d_gene: NA; CDR3nt: TGTGCCAGCAGTCATCCAAAAAACATTCAGTACTTC; CDR3aa: CASSHPKNIQYF
j_gene: TRBJ2-2; v_gene: TRBV27; abundance: NA; d_gene: TRBD2; CDR3nt: TGTGCCAGCAGTTTAAGGCTAGCGGGAGAGGGCACCGGGGAGCTGTTTTTT; CDR3aa: CASSLRLAGEGTGELFF
j_gene: TRBJ1-2; v_gene: TRBV4-2; abundance: NA; d_gene: NA; CDR3nt: TGTGCCAGCAGCCAAGATGGGTCGGCGGGAGGGGGCTATGGCTACACCTTC; CDR3aa: CASSQDGSAGGGYGYTF
j_gene: TRBJ2-2; v_gene: TRBV27; abundance: NA; d_gene: TRBD1; CDR3nt: TGTGCCAGCAGCCGGGGACAGGGGAGCACCGGGGAGCTGTTTTTT; CDR3aa: CASSRGQGSTGELFF
j_gene: TRBJ1-3; v_gene: TRBV6-2/TRBV6-3; abundance: NA; d_gene: TRBD1; CDR3nt: TGTGCCAGCAGTGGACCGGGACAGAGCTCTGGAAACACCATATATTTT; CDR3aa: CASSGPGQSSGNTIYF
j_gene: TRBJ1-2; v_gene: TRBV6-4; abundance: few; d_gene: TRBD1; CDR3nt: TGTGCCAGCAGTGCATCCGGGACAGGGTTTGGAGGTGGCTACACCTTC; CDR3aa: CASSASGTGFGGGYTF
j_gene: TRBJ2-5; v_gene: TRBV7-2; abundance: NA; d_gene: NA; CDR3nt: TGTGCCAGCAGCCCGGGACGGGGGGCGAGGGGAGAGACCCAGTACTTC; CDR3aa: CASSPGRGARGETQYF
j_gene: TRBJ1-5; v_gene: TRBV19; abundance: NA; d_gene: NA; CDR3nt: TGTGCCAGTAGTATCGGCAGGGTGAGCAGTCAGCCCCAGCATTTT; CDR3aa: CASSIGRVSSQPQHF
j_gene: TRBJ2-1; v_gene: TRBV19; abundance: NA; d_gene: TRBD1; CDR3nt: TGTGCCAGTAGTAGGGGACAGGGGTCCTACAATGAGCAGTTCTTC; CDR3aa: CASSRGQGSYNEQFF
j_gene: TRBJ1-6; v_gene: TRBV9; abundance: NA; d_gene: TRBD1; CDR3nt: TGTGCCAGCAGCGGGGGGACAGGGGTGTCACCCCTCCACTTT; CDR3aa: CASSGGTGVSPLHF
j_gene: TRBJ1-2; v_gene: TRBV29-1; abundance: few; d_gene: TRBD1; CDR3nt: TGCAGCGTTGAAGAGTGGGACAGGGGCTCGTATGGCTACACCTTC; CDR3aa: CSVEEWDRGSYGYTF
j_gene: TRBJ2-2; v_gene: TRBV10-3; abundance: NA; d_gene: TRBD2; CDR3nt: TGTGCCACCTCCGGGACTAGCGTGACCGGGGAGCTGTTTTTT; CDR3aa: CATSGTSVTGELFF
j_gene: TRBJ2-1; v_gene: TRBV7-2; abundance: NA; d_gene: TRBD1; CDR3nt: TGTGCCAGCAGCTCTATACCGGGACAGGGGACCAATGAGCAGTTCTTC; CDR3aa: CASSSIPGQGTNEQFF
j_gene: TRBJ1-5; v_gene: TRBV7-2; abundance: NA; d_gene: NA; CDR3nt: TGTGCCAGCAGCAGGACAGTAGGATATAGCAATCAGCCCCAGCATTTT; CDR3aa: CASSRTVGYSNQPQHF
j_gene: TRBJ2-7; v_gene: TRBV7-8; abundance: NA; d_gene: NA; CDR3nt: TGTGCCAGCAGCTCACTTTCCTACGAGCAGTACTTC; CDR3aa: CASSSLSYEQYF
j_gene: TRBJ2-2; v_gene: TRBV7-2; abundance: NA; d_gene: TRBD1; CDR3nt: TGTGCCAGCAGCCACCGGACAGGACACACCGGGGAGCTGTTTTTT; CDR3aa: CASSHRTGHTGELFF
j_gene: TRBJ2-3; v_gene: TRBV7-3; abundance: NA; d_gene: NA; CDR3nt: TGTGCCAGCAGCTCCGGACAGCCCGGTACGCAGTATTTT; CDR3aa: CASSSGQPGTQYF
j_gene: TRBJ2-3; v_gene: TRBV5-6; abundance: NA; d_gene: NA; CDR3nt: TGTGCCAGCAGCTTCGTAGCAAGGAGGCCCACAGATACGCAGTATTTT; CDR3aa: CASSFVARRPTDTQYF
j_gene: TRBJ1-4; v_gene: TRBV18; abundance: NA; d_gene: TRBD1; CDR3nt: TGTGCCAGCTCACCATTAGGGGGCGGAGAAAAACTGTTTTTT; CDR3aa: CASSPLGGGEKLFF
j_gene: TRBJ1-2; v_gene: TRBV9; abundance: NA; d_gene: TRBD1; CDR3nt: TGTGCCAGCAGCGTATCACAGGGGGCTCTGGACGGCTACACCTTC; CDR3aa: CASSVSQGALDGYTF
j_gene: TRBJ2-5; v_gene: TRBV6-2/TRBV6-3; abundance: NA; d_gene: TRBD1; CDR3nt: TGTGCCAGCAGTTCGGGACAGTGGGAGAAAGAGACCCAGTACTTC; CDR3aa: CASSSGQWEKETQYF
j_gene: TRBJ2-7; v_gene: TRBV5-5; abundance: NA; d_gene: NA; CDR3nt: TGTGCCAGCAGCTTAGAGGGGGCCTACGAGCAGTACTTC; CDR3aa: CASSLEGAYEQYF
j_gene: TRBJ1-1; v_gene: TRBV2; abundance: NA; d_gene: TRBD1; CDR3nt: TGTGCCAGCAGTGAATGGACAGGGGTTTGGGCTTTCTTT; CDR3aa: CASSEWTGVWAFF
j_gene: TRBJ2-1; v_gene: TRBV10-3; abundance: NA; d_gene: TRBD1; CDR3nt: TGTGCCATCAGTGAGCCCGGGACAGGGGGGGACAATGAGCAGTTCTTC; CDR3aa: CAISEPGTGGDNEQFF
j_gene: TRBJ1-3; v_gene: TRBV23-1; abundance: NA; d_gene: NA; CDR3nt: TGCGCCAGCACCTCCTCTTCAGGGGATCCTGGAAACACCATATATTTT; CDR3aa: CASTSSSGDPGNTIYF
j_gene: TRBJ1-2; v_gene: TRBV27; abundance: NA; d_gene: NA; CDR3nt: TGTGCCAGCAGTTTTGGCAGGGGCAACTATGGCTACACCTTC; CDR3aa: CASSFGRGNYGYTF
j_gene: TRBJ1-3; v_gene: TRBV18; abundance: few; d_gene: TRBD1; CDR3nt: TGTGCCAGCTCACCAGCCGGGACAGGCTTAAGAAGGGGAGACACCATATATTTT; CDR3aa: CASSPAGTGLRRGDTIYF
j_gene: TRBJ1-3; v_gene: TRBV23-1; abundance: NA; d_gene: NA; CDR3nt: TGCGCCAGCACAAGGGAGTCCGGAAACACCATATATTTT; CDR3aa: CASTRESGNTIYF
j_gene: TRBJ1-5; v_gene: TRBV6-2/TRBV6-3; abundance: few; d_gene: NA; CDR3nt: TGTGCCAGCAGTTCCCCCCCGGGTCCACAGCCCCAGCATTTT; CDR3aa: CASSSPPGPQPQHF
j_gene: TRBJ2-1; v_gene: TRBV3-1/TRBV3-2; abundance: NA; d_gene: TRBD1; CDR3nt: TGTGCCAGCAGCCTTAGGGACAGGATCTATACGGATGAGCAGTTCTTC; CDR3aa: CASSLRDRIYTDEQFF
j_gene: TRBJ2-1; v_gene: TRBV11-1; abundance: NA; d_gene: TRBD2; CDR3nt: TGTGCCAGCAGCTACGGGACTAGCGGAATCAATGAGCAGTTCTTC; CDR3aa: CASSYGTSGINEQFF
j_gene: TRBJ1-1; v_gene: TRBV19; abundance: NA; d_gene: NA; CDR3nt: TGTGCCAGTAGTATAGATCTCGGCAGGGGCCAAATCCACCCCACTGAAGCTTTCTTT; CDR3aa: CASSIDLGRGQIHPTEAFF
j_gene: TRBJ2-7; v_gene: TRBV2; abundance: NA; d_gene: NA; CDR3nt: TGTGCCAGCACCTTCACTAGTAACCCTGGCGAGCAGTACTTC; CDR3aa: CASTFTSNPGEQYF
j_gene: TRBJ2-3; v_gene: TRBV7-8; abundance: NA; d_gene: TRBD1; CDR3nt: TGTGCCACCGGGACAGGGCCCACAGATACGCAGTATTTT; CDR3aa: CATGTGPTDTQYF
j_gene: TRBJ2-7; v_gene: TRBV18; abundance: NA; d_gene: TRBD1; CDR3nt: TGTGCCAGCTCACCCGGACCGGGACAGGAGGTGGTGCAGTACTTC; CDR3aa: CASSPGPGQEVVQYF
j_gene: TRBJ2-7; v_gene: TRBV5-5; abundance: few; d_gene: NA; CDR3nt: TGTGCCAGCAGCTTCCAGGTTGCCTACGAGCAGTACTTC; CDR3aa: CASSFQVAYEQYF
j_gene: TRBJ1-2; v_gene: TRBV19; abundance: NA; d_gene: NA; CDR3nt: TGTGCCAGTAGGACCGCAGGTGGTGCCTATGGCTACACCTTC; CDR3aa: CASRTAGGAYGYTF
j_gene: TRBJ2-2; v_gene: TRBV27; abundance: NA; d_gene: TRBD1; CDR3nt: TGTGCCAGCAGTTTAGGGACAGGGTTCAGGGAGCTGTTTTTT; CDR3aa: CASSLGTGFRELFF
j_gene: TRBJ2-4; v_gene: TRBV11-2; abundance: NA; d_gene: NA; CDR3nt: TGTGCCAGCAGCGACGTGGGTCGGGAAGCCAAAAACATTCAGTACTTC; CDR3aa: CASSDVGREAKNIQYF
j_gene: TRBJ2-5; v_gene: TRBV11-2; abundance: NA; d_gene: TRBD2; CDR3nt: TGTGCCAGCAGCTACGGGGGGGCGAAAGAGACCCAGTACTTC; CDR3aa: CASSYGGAKETQYF
j_gene: TRBJ2-7; v_gene: TRBV3-1/TRBV3-2; abundance: NA; d_gene: TRBD2; CDR3nt: TGTGCCAGCAGCCAAGGAAGCGGGAGTAGTGAGCAGTACTTC; CDR3aa: CASSQGSGSSEQYF
j_gene: TRBJ1-2; v_gene: TRBV6-2/TRBV6-3; abundance: NA; d_gene: TRBD1; CDR3nt: TGTGCCAGCAGTCCCGGGACAGGGTATGACTATGGCTACACCTTC; CDR3aa: CASSPGTGYDYGYTF
j_gene: TRBJ2-5; v_gene: TRBV18; abundance: NA; d_gene: NA; CDR3nt: TGTGCCAGCTCACCCGCGGAGTTACAAGAGACCCAGTACTTC; CDR3aa: CASSPAELQETQYF
j_gene: TRBJ2-5; v_gene: TRBV6-2/TRBV6-3; abundance: NA; d_gene: TRBD1; CDR3nt: TGTGCCAGCGGCCCGACAGGGGTGGGAGAGACCCAGTACTTC; CDR3aa: CASGPTGVGETQYF